The clone carrying this T cell receptor (beta chain) was recorded many times. Its matching antigen is unknown. The length of the CDR3 is 12 residues. With 8 bases removed from V and 10 bases from J, the gap between germline ends came to 15 bases. Germline V CDR1 and CDR2: MDHEN, SYDVKM. This sample was taken from a study of early T cells in non-severe SARS-CoV-2 infection. For the study at large: From unsorted whole blood, bulk RNA was sequenced, and the chains remained unpaired. Overall study findings and caveats: Anti-spike CD8 responses were favored by VDJdb matching, which missed private and CD4 specificities.

Attachment of unique molecular identifiers to individual cDNA molecules was performed. TCRdb re-analysed the 5' RACE reads in MiXCR, keeping a single row per CDR3 protein. The sample holds roughly 77,000 distinct CDR3 sequences; 9.5% to 15% are singletons and the top ten take 3.5% to 5.5%. The sample consisted of whole blood. The sequence came from an adult who was a healthcare worker with PCR-confirmed SARS-CoV-2 infection or an uninfected control (not recorded which). The V gene is TRBV28, the J gene TRBJ2-1; D unclear. CDR3 in DNA: TGTGCCAGCGTATCTGGAGAGGCAGAGCAGTTCTTC. Translation gives CASVSGEAEQFF.